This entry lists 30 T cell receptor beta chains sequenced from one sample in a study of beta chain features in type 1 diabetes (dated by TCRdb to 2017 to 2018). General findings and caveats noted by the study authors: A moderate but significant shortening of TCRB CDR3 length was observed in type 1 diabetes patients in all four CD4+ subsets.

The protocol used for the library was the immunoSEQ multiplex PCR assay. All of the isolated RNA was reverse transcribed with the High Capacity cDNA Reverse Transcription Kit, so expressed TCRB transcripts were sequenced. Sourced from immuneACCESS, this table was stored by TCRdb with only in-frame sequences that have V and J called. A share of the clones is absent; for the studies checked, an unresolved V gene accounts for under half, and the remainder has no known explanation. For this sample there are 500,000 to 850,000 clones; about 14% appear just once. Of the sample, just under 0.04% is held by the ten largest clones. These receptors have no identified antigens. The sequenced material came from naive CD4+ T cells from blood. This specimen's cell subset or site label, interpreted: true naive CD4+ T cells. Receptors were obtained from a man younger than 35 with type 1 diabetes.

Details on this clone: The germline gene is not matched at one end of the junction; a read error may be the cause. The CDR3 is CASSYSGGTSENF. The CDR3 nucleotides are TGTGCCAGCAGTTACTCCGGCGGGACTAGCGAAAACTTC. The chain carries TRBV6-5 and TRBJ2-7; 10 positions agree with TRBD2. CDR1 is MNHEY, CDR2 SVGAGI, per germline. There are 13 residues in the CDR3.

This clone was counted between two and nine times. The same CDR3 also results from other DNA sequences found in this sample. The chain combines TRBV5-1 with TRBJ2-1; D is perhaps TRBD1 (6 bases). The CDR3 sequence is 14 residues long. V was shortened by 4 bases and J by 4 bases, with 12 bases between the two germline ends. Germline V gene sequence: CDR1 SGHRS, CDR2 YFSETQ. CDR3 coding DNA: TGCGCCAGCAGCCTAGGACAGAGTTACAATGAGCAGTTCTTC. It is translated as CASSLGQSYNEQFF.

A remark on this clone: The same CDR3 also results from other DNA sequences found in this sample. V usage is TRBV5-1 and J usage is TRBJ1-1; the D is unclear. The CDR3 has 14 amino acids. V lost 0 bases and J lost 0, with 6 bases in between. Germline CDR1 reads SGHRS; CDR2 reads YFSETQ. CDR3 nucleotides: TGCGCCAGCAGCTTGGAAGGCATGAACACTGAAGCTTTCTTT. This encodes CASSLEGMNTEAFF. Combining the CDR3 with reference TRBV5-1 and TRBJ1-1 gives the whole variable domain KAGVTQTPRYLIKTRGQQVTLSCSPISGHRSVSWYQQTPGQGLQFLFEYFSETQRNKGNFPGRFSGRQFSNSRSEMNVSTLELGDSALYLCASSLEGMNTEAFFGQGTRLTVV.

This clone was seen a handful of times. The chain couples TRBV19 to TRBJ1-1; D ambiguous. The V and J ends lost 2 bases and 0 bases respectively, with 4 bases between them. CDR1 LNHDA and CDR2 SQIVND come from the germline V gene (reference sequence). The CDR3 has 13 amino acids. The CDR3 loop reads CASSIYLNTEAFF. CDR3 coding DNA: TGTGCCAGTAGTATATATCTGAACACTGAAGCTTTCTTT.

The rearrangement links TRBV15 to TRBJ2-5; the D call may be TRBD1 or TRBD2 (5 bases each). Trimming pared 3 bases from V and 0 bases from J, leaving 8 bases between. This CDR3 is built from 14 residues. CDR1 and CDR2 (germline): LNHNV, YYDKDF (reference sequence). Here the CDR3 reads CATSSGDHQETQYF. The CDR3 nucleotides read TGTGCCACCAGCAGCGGGGACCACCAAGAGACCCAGTACTTC. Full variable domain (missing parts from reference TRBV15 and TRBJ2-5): DAMVIQNPRYQVTQFGKPVTLSCSQTLNHNVMYWYQQKSSQAPKLLFHYYDKDFNNEADTPDNFQSRRPNTSFCFLDIRSPGLGDTAMYLCATSSGDHQETQYFGPGTRLLVL.

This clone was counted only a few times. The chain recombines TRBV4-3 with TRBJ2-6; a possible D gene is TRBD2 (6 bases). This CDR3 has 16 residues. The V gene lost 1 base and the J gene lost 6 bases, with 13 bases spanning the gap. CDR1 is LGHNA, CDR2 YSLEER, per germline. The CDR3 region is CASSQARGVAANVLTF. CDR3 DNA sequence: TGCGCCAGCAGCCAAGCCCGCGGGGTCGCGGCCAACGTCCTGACTTTC.

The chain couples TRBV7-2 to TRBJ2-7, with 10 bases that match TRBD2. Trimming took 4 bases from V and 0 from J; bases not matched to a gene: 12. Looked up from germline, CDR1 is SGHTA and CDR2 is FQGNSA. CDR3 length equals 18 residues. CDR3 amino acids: CASSSLAGVIGSSYEQYF. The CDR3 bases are TGTGCCAGCAGCTCTCTAGCGGGAGTTATCGGGAGCTCCTACGAGCAGTACTTC.

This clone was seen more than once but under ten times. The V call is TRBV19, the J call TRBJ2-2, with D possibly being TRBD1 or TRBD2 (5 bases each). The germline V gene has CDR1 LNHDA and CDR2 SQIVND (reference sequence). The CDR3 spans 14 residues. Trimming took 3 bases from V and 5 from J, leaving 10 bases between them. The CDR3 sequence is CASSIVEGTGELFF. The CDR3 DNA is TGTGCCAGTAGTATTGTAGAGGGGACCGGGGAGCTGTTTTTT.

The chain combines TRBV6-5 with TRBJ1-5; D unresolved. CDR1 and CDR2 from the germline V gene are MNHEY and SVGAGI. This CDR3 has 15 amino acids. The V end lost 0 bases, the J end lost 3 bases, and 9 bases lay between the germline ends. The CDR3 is CASSYSRTDNQPQHF. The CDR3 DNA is TGTGCCAGCAGTTACTCAAGGACCGACAATCAGCCCCAGCATTTT.

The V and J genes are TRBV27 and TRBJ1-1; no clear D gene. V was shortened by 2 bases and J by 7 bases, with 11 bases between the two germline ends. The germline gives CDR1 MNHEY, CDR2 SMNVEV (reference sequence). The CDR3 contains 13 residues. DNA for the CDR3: TGTGCCAGCAGTTTAACTCGGGCCGTTGAAGCTTTCTTT. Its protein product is CASSLTRAVEAFF.

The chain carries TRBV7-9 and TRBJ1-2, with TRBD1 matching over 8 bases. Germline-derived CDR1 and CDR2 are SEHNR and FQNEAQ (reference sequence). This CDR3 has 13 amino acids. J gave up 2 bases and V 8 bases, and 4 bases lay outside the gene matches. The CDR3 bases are TGTGCCAGCGGCGACAGGGGAAACTATGGCTACACCTTC. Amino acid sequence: CASGDRGNYGYTF.

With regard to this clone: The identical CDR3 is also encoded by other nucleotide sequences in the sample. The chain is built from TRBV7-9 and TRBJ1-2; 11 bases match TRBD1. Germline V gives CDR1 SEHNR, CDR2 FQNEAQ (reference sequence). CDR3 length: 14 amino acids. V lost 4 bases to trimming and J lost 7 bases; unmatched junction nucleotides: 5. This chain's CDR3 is CASSSGQGAGGYTF. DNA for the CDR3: TGTGCCAGCAGCTCCGGACAGGGGGCTGGTGGCTACACCTTC.

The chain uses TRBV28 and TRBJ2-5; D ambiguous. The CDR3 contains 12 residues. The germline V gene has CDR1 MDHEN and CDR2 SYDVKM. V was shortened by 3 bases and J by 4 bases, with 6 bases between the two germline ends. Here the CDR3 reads CASSFLRETQYF. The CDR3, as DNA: TGTGCCAGCAGTTTCCTGAGAGAGACCCAGTACTTC. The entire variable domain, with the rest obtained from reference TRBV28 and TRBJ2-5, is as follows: DVKVTQSSRYLVKRTGEKVFLECVQDMDHENMFWYRQDPGLGLRLIYFSYDVKMKEKGDIPEGYSVSREKKERFSLILESASTNQTSMYLCASSFLRETQYFGPGTRLLVL.

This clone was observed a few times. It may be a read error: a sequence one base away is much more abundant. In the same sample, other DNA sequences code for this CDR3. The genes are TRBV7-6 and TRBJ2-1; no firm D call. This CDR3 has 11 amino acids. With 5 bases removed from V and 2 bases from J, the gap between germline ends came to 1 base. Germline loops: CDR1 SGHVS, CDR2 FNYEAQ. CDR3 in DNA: TGTGCCAGCAGCGCCTACAATGAGCAGTTCTTC. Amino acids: CASSAYNEQFF.

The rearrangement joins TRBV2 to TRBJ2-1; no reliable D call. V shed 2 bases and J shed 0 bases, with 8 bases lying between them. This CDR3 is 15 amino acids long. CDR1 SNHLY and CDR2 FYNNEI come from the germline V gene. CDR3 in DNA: TGTGCCAGCAGTGAAACAACCGGCTCCTACAATGAGCAGTTCTTC. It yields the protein CASSETTGSYNEQFF.

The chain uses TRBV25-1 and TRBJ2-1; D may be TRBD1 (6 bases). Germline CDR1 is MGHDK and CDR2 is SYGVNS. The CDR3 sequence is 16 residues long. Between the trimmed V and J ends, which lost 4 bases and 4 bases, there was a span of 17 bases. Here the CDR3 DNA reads TGTGCCAGCAGTGCAGTTCAGGGGTCCACTTACAATGAGCAGTTCTTC. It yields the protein CASSAVQGSTYNEQFF.

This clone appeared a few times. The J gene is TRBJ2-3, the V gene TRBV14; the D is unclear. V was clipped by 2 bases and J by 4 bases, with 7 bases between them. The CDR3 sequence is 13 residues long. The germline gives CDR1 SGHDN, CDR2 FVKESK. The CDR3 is CASSQYSADTQYF. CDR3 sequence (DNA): TGTGCCAGCAGCCAATATTCCGCAGATACGCAGTATTTT.

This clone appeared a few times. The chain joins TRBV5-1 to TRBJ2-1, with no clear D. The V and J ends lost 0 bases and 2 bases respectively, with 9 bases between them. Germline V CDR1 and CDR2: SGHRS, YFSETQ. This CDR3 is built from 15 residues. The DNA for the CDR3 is TGCGCCAGCAGCTTGGGAGACCTGGCCTACAATGAGCAGTTCTTC. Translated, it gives CASSLGDLAYNEQFF.

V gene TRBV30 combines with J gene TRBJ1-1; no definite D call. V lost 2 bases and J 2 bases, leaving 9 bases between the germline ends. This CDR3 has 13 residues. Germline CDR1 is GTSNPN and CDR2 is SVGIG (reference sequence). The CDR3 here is CAWSPAVNTEAFF. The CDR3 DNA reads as TGTGCCTGGAGTCCGGCAGTTAACACTGAAGCTTTCTTT.

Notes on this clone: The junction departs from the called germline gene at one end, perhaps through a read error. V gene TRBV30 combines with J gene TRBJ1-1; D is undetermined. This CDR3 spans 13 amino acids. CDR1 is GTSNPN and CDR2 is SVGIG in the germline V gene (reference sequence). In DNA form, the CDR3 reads TGTGCCTGGAGTTGGAACGTGAAGACTGAAGCTTTCTTT. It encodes CAWSWNVKTEAFF. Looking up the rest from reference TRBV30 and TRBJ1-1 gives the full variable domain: SQTIHQWPATLVQPVGSPLSLECTVEGTSNPNLYWYRQAAGRGLQLLFYSVGIGQISSEVPQNLSASRPQDRQFILSSKKLLLSDSGFYLCAWSWNVKTEAFFGQGTRLTVV.

The CDR3 coding sequence is TGCGCCAGCAGCCAGCCAACCCGTAAGATCGATATGGATACGCAGTATTTT. Translating it yields CASSQPTRKIDMDTQYF. The chain links TRBV4-1 to TRBJ2-3; no reliable D call. There are 17 residues in the CDR3. V shed 3 bases and J shed 6 bases, with 22 bases lying between them. Germline CDR1 reads MGHRA; CDR2 reads YSYEKL.

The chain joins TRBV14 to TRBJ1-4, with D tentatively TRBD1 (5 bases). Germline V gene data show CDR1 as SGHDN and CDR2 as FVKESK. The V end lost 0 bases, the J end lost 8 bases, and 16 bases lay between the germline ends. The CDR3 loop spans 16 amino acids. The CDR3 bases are TGTGCCAGCAGCCAAGAAGGGTTCTGGACAACAGAAAAACTGTTTTTT. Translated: CASSQEGFWTTEKLFF. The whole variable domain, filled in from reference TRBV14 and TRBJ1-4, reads EAGVTQFPSHSVIEKGQTVTLRCDPISGHDNLYWYRRVMGKEIKFLLHFVKESKQDESGMPNNRFLAERTGGTYSTLKVQPAELEDSGVYFCASSQEGFWTTEKLFFGSGTQLSVL.

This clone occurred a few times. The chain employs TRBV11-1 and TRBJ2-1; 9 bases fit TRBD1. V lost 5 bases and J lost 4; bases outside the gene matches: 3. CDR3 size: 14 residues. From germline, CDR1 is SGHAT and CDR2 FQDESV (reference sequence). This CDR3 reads CASSVGQGYNEQFF. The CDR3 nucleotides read TGTGCCAGCAGCGTGGGACAGGGTTACAATGAGCAGTTCTTC.

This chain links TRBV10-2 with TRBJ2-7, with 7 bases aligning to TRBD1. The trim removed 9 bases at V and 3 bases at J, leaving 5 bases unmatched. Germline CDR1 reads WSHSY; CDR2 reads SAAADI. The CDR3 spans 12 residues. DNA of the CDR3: TGCGCCAGTCAAAACAGGGGCTACGAGCAGTACTTC. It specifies CASQNRGYEQYF.

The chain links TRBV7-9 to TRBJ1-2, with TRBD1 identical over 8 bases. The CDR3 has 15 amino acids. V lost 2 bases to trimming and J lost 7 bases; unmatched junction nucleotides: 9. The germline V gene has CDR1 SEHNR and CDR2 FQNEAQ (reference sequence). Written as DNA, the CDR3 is TGTGCCAGCAGCTTAATCGGACAGGGTGAGGGTGGCTACACCTTC. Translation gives CASSLIGQGEGGYTF.

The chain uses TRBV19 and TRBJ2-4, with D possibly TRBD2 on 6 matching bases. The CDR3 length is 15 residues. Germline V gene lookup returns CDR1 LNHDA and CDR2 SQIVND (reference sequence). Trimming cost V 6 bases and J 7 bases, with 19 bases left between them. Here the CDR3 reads CASRSPGEVENIQYF. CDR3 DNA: TGTGCCAGTAGGTCCCCCGGGGAGGTGGAGAACATTCAGTACTTC.

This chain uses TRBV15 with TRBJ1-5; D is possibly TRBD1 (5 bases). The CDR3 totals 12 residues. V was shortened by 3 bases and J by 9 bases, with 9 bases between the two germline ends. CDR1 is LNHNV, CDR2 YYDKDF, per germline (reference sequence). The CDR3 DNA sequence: TGTGCCACCAGCAGGGGGGAACGGCCCCAGCATTTT. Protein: CATSRGERPQHF. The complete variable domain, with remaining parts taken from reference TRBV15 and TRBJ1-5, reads DAMVIQNPRYQVTQFGKPVTLSCSQTLNHNVMYWYQQKSSQAPKLLFHYYDKDFNNEADTPDNFQSRRPNTSFCFLDIRSPGLGDTAMYLCATSRGERPQHFGDGTRLSIL.

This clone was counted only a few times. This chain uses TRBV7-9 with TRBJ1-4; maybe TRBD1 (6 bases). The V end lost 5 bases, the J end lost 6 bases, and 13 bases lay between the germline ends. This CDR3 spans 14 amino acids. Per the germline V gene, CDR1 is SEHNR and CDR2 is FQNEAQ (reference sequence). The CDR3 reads CASSPRGGDEKLFF. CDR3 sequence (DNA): TGTGCCAGCAGCCCTCGAGGGGGAGATGAAAAACTGTTTTTT.

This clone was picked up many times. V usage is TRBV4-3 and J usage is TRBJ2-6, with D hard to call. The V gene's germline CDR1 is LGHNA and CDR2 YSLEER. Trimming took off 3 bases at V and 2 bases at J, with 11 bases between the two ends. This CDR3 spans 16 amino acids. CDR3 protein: CASSQGRMAGANVLTF. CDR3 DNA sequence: TGCGCCAGCAGCCAGGGCCGGATGGCTGGGGCCAACGTCCTGACTTTC.

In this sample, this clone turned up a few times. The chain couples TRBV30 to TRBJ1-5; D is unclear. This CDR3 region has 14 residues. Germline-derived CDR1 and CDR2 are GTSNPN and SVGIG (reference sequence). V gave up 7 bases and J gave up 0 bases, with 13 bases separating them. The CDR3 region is CALTEVDSNQPQHF. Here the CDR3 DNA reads TGTGCCTTGACGGAGGTGGATAGCAATCAGCCCCAGCATTTT.